The present entry profiles one TCR beta chain with its context. This sample was taken from a study of control samples from healthy donors and cancer patients. Assay used: immunoSEQ multiplex PCR; TCRdb lists only in-frame clones, some missing. The sample records roughly 100,000 clones, about four fifths being singletons. Germline values: CDR1 SGHRS, CDR2 YFSETQ. V lost 0 bases and J lost 3, with 13 bases in between. This CDR3 spans 15 amino acids. Sequencing used blood. The chain uses TRBV5-1 and TRBJ2-7; TRBD1 might be the D (6 bases). This receptor was taken from a woman aged 45 to 65 in good health. CDR3 residues: CASSLVPGDGYEQYF. The CDR3 DNA reads as TGCGCCAGCAGCTTGGTGCCAGGGGATGGCTACGAGCAGTACTTC.